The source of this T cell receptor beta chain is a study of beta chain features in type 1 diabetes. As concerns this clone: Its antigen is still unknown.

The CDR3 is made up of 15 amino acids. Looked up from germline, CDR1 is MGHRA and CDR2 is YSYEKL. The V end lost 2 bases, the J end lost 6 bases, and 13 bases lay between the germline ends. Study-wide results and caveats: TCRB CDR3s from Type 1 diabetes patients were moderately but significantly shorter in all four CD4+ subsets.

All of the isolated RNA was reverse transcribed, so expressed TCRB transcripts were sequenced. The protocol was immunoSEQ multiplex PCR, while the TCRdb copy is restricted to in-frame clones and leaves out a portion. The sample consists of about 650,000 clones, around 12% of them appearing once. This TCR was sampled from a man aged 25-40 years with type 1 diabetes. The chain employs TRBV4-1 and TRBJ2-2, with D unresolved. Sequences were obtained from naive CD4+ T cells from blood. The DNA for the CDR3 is TGCGCCAGCAGCCAACCCCTAAGAGGAGCCGGGGAGCTGTTTTTT. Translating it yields CASSQPLRGAGELFF.